This T cell receptor beta chain was found in a study of T cell changes during pregnancy in multiple sclerosis. The germline V gene has CDR1 WSHSY and CDR2 SAAADI. The ends were cut back, 8 bases at V and 2 bases at J, with 12 bases in the middle. The CDR3 loop spans 13 amino acids. Using immunoSEQ multiplex PCR, the repertoire was profiled, and TCRdb retains in-frame clones only, with some absent. Of roughly 80,000 clones in the sample, 80% to 95% are singletons; the top ten hold more than 0.8%. The TCR originated in a female donor with multiple sclerosis, enrolled in a pregnancy study. The specimen was peripheral blood, collected in the first trimester of pregnancy. The chain links TRBV10-2 to TRBJ1-2; D is unclear. The CDR3 loop is CASASTGNYGYTF. For the CDR3, the DNA is TGCGCCAGCGCTTCGACGGGGAACTATGGCTACACCTTC.